This TCR beta chain was recorded in a study of PD-1 blockade in classical Hodgkin lymphoma. Autologous stem cell transplantation was followed by relapse in every patient, and brentuximab vedotin exposure varied. This table comes from immunoSEQ multiplex PCR, and its TCRdb copy is limited to in-frame clones, with some not included. The data hold 90,000 to 100,000 clones, with 80% to 90% observed a single time. This clone occurred once. Germline V gene data show CDR1 as SEHNR and CDR2 as FQNEAQ (reference sequence). V was pared by 5 bases and J by 4 bases, with 12 bases between. This CDR3 is built from 14 residues.

The starting material was peripheral blood mononuclear cells (PBMCs), obtained before the second cycle of nivolumab. V is TRBV7-9 and J is TRBJ1-5; possibly TRBD1 for D (5 bases). The receptor comes from a human donor with classical Hodgkin lymphoma. The CDR3: CASSPGGSNQPQHF. The CDR3 coding sequence is TGTGCCAGCAGCCCCGGGGGGAGTAATCAGCCCCAGCATTTT.